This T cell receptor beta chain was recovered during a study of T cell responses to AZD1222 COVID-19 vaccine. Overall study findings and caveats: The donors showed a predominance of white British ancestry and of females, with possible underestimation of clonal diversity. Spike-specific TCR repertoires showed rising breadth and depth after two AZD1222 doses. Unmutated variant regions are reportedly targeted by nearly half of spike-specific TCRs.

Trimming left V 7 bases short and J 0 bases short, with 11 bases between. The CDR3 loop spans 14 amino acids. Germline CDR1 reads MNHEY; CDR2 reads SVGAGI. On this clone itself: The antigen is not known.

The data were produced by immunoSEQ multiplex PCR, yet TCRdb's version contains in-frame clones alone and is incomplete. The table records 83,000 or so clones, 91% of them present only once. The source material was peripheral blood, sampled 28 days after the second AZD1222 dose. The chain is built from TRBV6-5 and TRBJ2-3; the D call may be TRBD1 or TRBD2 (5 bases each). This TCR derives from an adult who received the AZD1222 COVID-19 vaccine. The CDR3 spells CASKRGTSTDTQYF. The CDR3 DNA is TGTGCCAGCAAGAGGGGTACTAGCACAGATACGCAGTATTTT.